The clone carrying this T cell receptor (beta chain) was seen more than once but under ten times. This specimen belongs to a study of identical twins. In TCRdb, the 5' RACE reads were re-called with MiXCR into one record per CDR3 protein. The sample lists 460,000 or so distinct CDR3 sequences, over 12% seen once, with roughly 0.5% in the top ten. The CDR3 runs to 16 residues. The V end lost 0 bases, the J end lost 9 bases, and 21 bases lay between the germline ends. Germline V gene sequence: CDR1 LGHNA, CDR2 YNFKEQ. Separately, the same data were catalogued under a study of yellow fever vaccine responses in identical twins. As that report states: Vaccine T cell responses of twins reportedly seemed partly convergent and partly personalized.

This chain links TRBV4-2 with TRBJ2-7, with D perhaps TRBD1 or TRBD2 (6 bases each). This clonotype originated in a woman younger than 35 in good health. Sequenced: CD4+ T cells sorted from blood. The CDR3 nucleotides are TGTGCCAGCAGCCAAGAAGGACGGGGGCCGATAAGCGTGCAGTACTTC. This codes for CASSQEGRGPISVQYF.